The 19 T cell receptor beta chains below come from one sample, sequenced in a study of blood T cell repertoires in COVID-19. The protocol was immunoSEQ multiplex PCR, while the TCRdb copy is restricted to in-frame clones and leaves out a portion. The table includes approximately 240,000 clones, 85% to 90% detected once. Sequenced material: PBMCs or T cells enriched from blood (not recorded which). The receptors come from a woman in her late teens or twenties in a cohort exposed to, infected with or recovered from COVID-19 (not recorded which).

The chain joins TRBV9 to TRBJ2-7; 9 bases line up with TRBD1. This CDR3 contains 14 residues. CDR1 and CDR2 from the germline V gene are SGDLS and YYNGEE. The ends lost 3 bases at V and 3 bases at J; junction bases unmatched: 4. The chain's CDR3 is CASSGGTGNYEQYF. The CDR3 nucleotides are TGTGCCAGCAGCGGGGGGACAGGGAACTACGAGCAGTACTTC.

The chain uses TRBV6-6 and TRBJ2-7; the D is unclear. With 6 bases removed from V and 1 base from J, the gap between germline ends came to 10 bases. Germline values: CDR1 MNHNY, CDR2 SVGAGI (reference sequence). The CDR3 has 13 residues. CDR3 coding DNA: TGTGCCAGCAGCTCCTCTGTATCCTACGAGCAGTACTTC. As protein: CASSSSVSYEQYF.

This clone is a singleton in its sample. The J gene is TRBJ1-4, the V gene TRBV3-1 (or the pseudogene TRBV3-2); D may be TRBD1 (5 bases). The V and J ends lost 5 bases and 4 bases respectively, with 17 bases between them. The CDR3 has 16 amino acids. Per germline, CDR1 LGHDT and CDR2 YNNKEL (reference sequence). In DNA form, the CDR3 reads TGTGCCAGCAGCGAGATGGGGGGTGCGAGTAATGAAAAACTGTTTTTT. This encodes CASSEMGGASNEKLFF.

V and J are TRBV5-1 and TRBJ1-5; D not resolved. This CDR3 region has 14 residues. Germline lookup yields CDR1 SGHRS and CDR2 YFSETQ. The V gene lost 0 bases and the J gene lost 4 bases, with 8 bases spanning the gap. The CDR3 sequence is CASSLASGNQPQHF. The CDR3 DNA reads TGCGCCAGCAGCTTGGCGTCGGGGAATCAGCCCCAGCATTTT.

The CDR3 sequence is CASSLGHGGADSSTDTQYF. DNA for the CDR3: TGTGCCAGCAGCTTGGGCCACGGGGGGGCCGATTCTAGCACAGATACGCAGTATTTT. The chain employs TRBV5-8 and TRBJ2-3; 8 bases line up with TRBD2. The length of the CDR3 is 19 residues. Germline V CDR1 and CDR2: SGHTS, YDEGEE. With 0 bases clipped from V and 0 bases from J, the junction kept 12 bases outside the gene matches.

The chain joins TRBV6-5 to TRBJ2-7; 10 bases fit TRBD2. The germline CDR1 and CDR2 sequences are MNHEY and SVGAGI. Trimming removed 10 bases from V and 0 bases from J; junction bases left unmatched: 6. This CDR3 is 14 amino acids long. The CDR3 coding sequence is TGTGCCACAAAGAGCGGGGGGGTCTCCTACGAGCAGTACTTC. Translating gives CATKSGGVSYEQYF.

The rearrangement uses TRBV6-5 and TRBJ1-1; TRBD1 might be the D (5 bases). With 7 bases removed from V and 0 bases from J, the gap between germline ends came to 15 bases. CDR3 length: 15 amino acids. Germline-derived CDR1 and CDR2 are MNHEY and SVGAGI. The CDR3 sequence is CASTLGHGLNTEAFF. CDR3 coding DNA: TGTGCCAGCACCTTAGGACACGGCCTGAACACTGAAGCTTTCTTT.

The genes are TRBV2 and TRBJ2-1; 9 positions agree with TRBD2. This CDR3 is 15 amino acids long. Germline values: CDR1 SNHLY, CDR2 FYNNEI. V lost 1 base and J lost 9; bases outside the gene matches: 7. The chain's CDR3 is CASSEELAGRVEQFF. As DNA, the CDR3 is TGTGCCAGCAGTGAAGAGCTAGCGGGAAGGGTTGAGCAGTTCTTC.

Written as DNA, the CDR3 is TGTGCCAGCACCAGTCTGACTAGCCTGCCAGGCACGCAGTATTTT. This encodes CASTSLTSLPGTQYF. The chain recombines TRBV5-4 with TRBJ2-3; 7 positions match TRBD2. The CDR3 contains 15 residues. The V gene end was trimmed by 6 bases and the J gene end by 9 bases; junction bases not matched to a gene: 16. Per germline, CDR1 SGHNT and CDR2 YYREEE (reference sequence). The full variable domain, rest sourced from reference TRBV5-4 and TRBJ2-3, is ETGVTQSPTHLIKTRGQQVTLRCSSQSGHNTVSWYQQALGQGPQFIFQYYREEENGRGNFPPRFSGLQFPNYSSELNVNALELDDSALYLCASTSLTSLPGTQYFGPGTRLTVL.

This clone was seen only once. This rearrangement joins TRBV5-1 to TRBJ2-5; 7 bases align to TRBD1. V dropped 4 bases and J dropped 2; count of bases not matched to a gene: 5. CDR1 is SGHRS and CDR2 is YFSETQ in the germline V gene. The CDR3 contains 14 residues. CDR3 bases: TGCGCCAGCAGCCCCCCGGGACAGCAAGAGACCCAGTACTTC. It specifies CASSPPGQQETQYF.

Concerning this clone itself: At one end the junction does not follow the germline gene, possibly because of a read error. V usage is TRBV7-7 and J usage is TRBJ2-1; 8 bases are a match to TRBD2. Germline CDR1 is SSHAT and CDR2 is FNYEAQ (reference sequence). This CDR3 contains 15 residues. As DNA, the CDR3 is TGTGCTAGCAGCCCACGGGAGGGCTCCTACAATGAGCAGTTCTTC. Its translation is CASSPREGSYNEQFF.

This clone has a single count. V usage is TRBV4-2 and J usage is TRBJ1-2; D might be TRBD1 (5 bases). Between the trimmed V and J ends, which lost 2 bases and 6 bases, there was a span of 10 bases. The germline V gene has CDR1 LGHNA and CDR2 YNFKEQ. The CDR3 runs 13 residues. For the CDR3, the DNA is TGTGCCAGCAGCCAAAAAGGGGCAGATGGCTACACCTTC. It specifies CASSQKGADGYTF.

This chain links TRBV5-1 with TRBJ1-6, with D maybe TRBD1 (5 bases). V lost 5 bases and J lost 8, with 14 bases in between. The CDR3 is made up of 14 amino acids. Per the germline V gene, CDR1 is SGHRS and CDR2 is YFSETQ. This CDR3 is CASRYQGGDSPLHF. The CDR3 DNA is TGCGCCAGCAGATACCAGGGAGGGGATTCACCCCTCCACTTT.

The V gene is TRBV28, the J gene TRBJ1-4; 8 nucleotides match TRBD1. Germline loops: CDR1 MDHEN, CDR2 SYDVKM. V was pared by 8 bases and J by 5 bases, with 10 bases of the junction left unmatched. CDR3 length: 15 residues. CDR3 nucleotides: TGTGCCAGCTCTATGGGGGACAGGACGAATGAAAAACTGTTTTTT. This encodes CASSMGDRTNEKLFF.

The genes are TRBV11-1 and TRBJ1-1; D possibly corresponds to TRBD1 (5 bases). From germline, CDR1 is SGHAT and CDR2 FQDESV (reference sequence). The CDR3 runs to 13 residues. V lost 10 bases to trimming and J lost 0 bases, with 12 bases between them. The CDR3 here is CATGGTMNTEAFF. In DNA form, the CDR3 reads TGTGCCACAGGAGGGACCATGAACACTGAAGCTTTCTTT.

This clone was seen a single time. The chain joins TRBV3-1 (or the pseudogene TRBV3-2) to TRBJ1-4, with 7 bases fitting TRBD1. Unmatched junction bases numbered 10, after V lost 4 bases and J lost 2 bases. CDR1 and CDR2 (germline): LGHDT, YNNKEL (reference sequence). This CDR3 is built from 17 residues. CDR3 nucleotide sequence: TGTGCCAGCAGCCGGGGGACAGCAACCGCCACTAATGAAAAACTGTTTTTT. It yields the protein CASSRGTATATNEKLFF.

The chain combines TRBV4-1 with TRBJ1-4; 10 nucleotides line up with TRBD1. The ends lost 1 base at V and 8 bases at J; junction bases unmatched: 7. This CDR3 has 16 amino acids. The germline V gene encodes CDR1 MGHRA and CDR2 YSYEKL. The CDR3, as DNA: TGCGCCAGCAGCCAAGCCTGGACAGGGGGAGAAGAAAAACTGTTTTTT. It encodes CASSQAWTGGEEKLFF.

The rearrangement uses TRBV2 and TRBJ2-1, with D possibly being TRBD2 (5 bases). The CDR3 has 14 amino acids. Per germline, CDR1 SNHLY and CDR2 FYNNEI. Trimming took off 8 bases at V and 6 bases at J, with 17 bases between the two ends. CDR3 bases: TGTGCCAGCCCTGGCCGGGGTAGGTTCAATGAGCAGTTCTTC. Translation: CASPGRGRFNEQFF.

This rearrangement joins TRBV10-1 to TRBJ2-1; 7 bases are a match to TRBD1. Germline CDR1 WNHNN, CDR2 SYGVQD (reference sequence). V lost 6 bases and J lost 8; bases outside the gene matches: 7. The CDR3 totals 13 residues. CDR3: CASSLDRTDEQFF. CDR3 bases: TGCGCCAGCAGCCTGGACAGGACGGATGAGCAGTTCTTC.